Each of the 9 T cell receptor beta chains below was sequenced from the same sample in a study of early T cells in non-severe SARS-CoV-2 infection. TCRdb redid the calling of the 5' RACE reads with MiXCR, one entry per CDR3 protein. The sample records about 71,000 distinct CDR3 sequences, around 12% being singletons. The starting material was whole blood, obtained at baseline. The receptors were sampled from an adult who was a healthcare worker with PCR-confirmed SARS-CoV-2 infection or an uninfected control (not recorded which).

The chain has TRBV28 and TRBJ1-2; D gene uncertain. V was shortened by 5 bases and J by 0 bases, with 10 bases between the two germline ends. Germline-derived CDR1 and CDR2 are MDHEN and SYDVKM. This CDR3 has 14 residues. In DNA, the CDR3 is TGTGCCAGCAGTGACGAGGGAGCTAACTATGGCTACACCTTC. This encodes CASSDEGANYGYTF.

The J gene is TRBJ1-4, the V gene TRBV5-1; tentatively, D is TRBD1 (6 bases). The CDR3 spans 16 residues. In germline, CDR1 is SGHRS, CDR2 YFSETQ. V lost 4 bases and J 5 bases, leaving 18 bases between the germline ends. The CDR3 region is CASSPTPTGLNEKLFF. In nucleotides, the CDR3 is TGCGCCAGCAGCCCAACTCCGACAGGTCTAAATGAAAAACTGTTTTTT.

A few counts support this clonotype. This chain uses TRBV25-1 with TRBJ2-3; D possibly matches TRBD1 or TRBD2 (6 bases each). Looked up from germline, CDR1 is MGHDK and CDR2 is SYGVNS. This CDR3 has 17 residues. Trimming left V 2 bases short and J 8 bases short, with 23 bases between. In DNA, the CDR3 is TGTGCCAGCAGTGAAGGTCTCCCCTTAGGGGGGCGGGGTACGCAGTATTTT. It translates to CASSEGLPLGGRGTQYF.

This clonotype came up many times. The V call is TRBV5-1, the J call TRBJ2-1; TRBD1 matches 9 bases. Germline CDR1 SGHRS, CDR2 YFSETQ. The CDR3 is made up of 14 amino acids. With 4 bases clipped from V and 6 bases from J, the junction kept 5 bases outside the gene matches. CDR3 sequence (DNA): TGCGCCAGCAGCAGGACAGGGGTCGGCAATGAGCAGTTCTTC. Translation gives CASSRTGVGNEQFF.

The chain joins TRBV18 to TRBJ2-3; D unresolved. Germline loops: CDR1 KGHSH, CDR2 LQKENI. V dropped 0 bases and J dropped 1 base, with 5 bases sitting between them. CDR3 length: 14 residues. The CDR3 sequence is CASSPPKGTDTQYF. The CDR3 coding sequence is TGTGCCAGCTCACCACCTAAGGGCACAGATACGCAGTATTTT.

This clonotype was counted at least ten times. The gene calls are TRBV5-1 and TRBJ1-5; perhaps TRBD1 as D (6 bases). Deletions cut 2 bases from V and 0 bases from J, with 9 bases between. Germline V CDR1 and CDR2: SGHRS, YFSETQ. This CDR3 spans 15 amino acids. The CDR3 loop is CASSLGGASNQPQHF. CDR3 sequence (DNA): TGCGCCAGCAGCTTAGGGGGGGCTAGCAATCAGCCCCAGCATTTT.

The rearrangement links TRBV7-2 to TRBJ1-1; D not certain. The V gene's germline CDR1 is SGHTA and CDR2 FQGNSA. Trimming shortened V by 6 bases and J by 0 bases, and 8 bases separated the two germline ends. CDR3 length: 13 residues. CDR3 DNA sequence: TGTGCCAGCAGTCTAAGAATGAACACTGAAGCTTTCTTT. As protein: CASSLRMNTEAFF.

This clonotype was seen a few times. This chain's CDR3 is CSATSETQYF. In DNA form, the CDR3 reads TGCAGTGCTACATCTGAGACCCAGTACTTC. The rearrangement uses TRBV20-1 and TRBJ2-5; D is unclear. The V gene lost 4 bases and the J gene lost 5 bases, with 5 bases spanning the gap. Germline values: CDR1 DFQATT, CDR2 SNEGSKA (reference sequence). CDR3 length equals 10 residues.

This clonotype was seen only a few times. The rearrangement uses TRBV7-2 and TRBJ2-3; maybe TRBD1 (6 bases). The V gene's germline CDR1 is SGHTA and CDR2 FQGNSA. Trimming took off 5 bases at V and 4 bases at J, with 13 bases between the two ends. The length of the CDR3 is 14 residues. The CDR3 is CASSPTGSPDTQYF. The DNA for the CDR3 is TGTGCCAGCAGCCCCACAGGGTCCCCAGATACGCAGTATTTT.